The 10 T cell receptor beta chains presented below share a single source sample, sequenced in a study of human T cells and chemical hapten exposure. Time point here: patch test 3, about 24 weeks after DPC sensitization. Treatment defined: therapeutic diphenylcyclopropenone sensitization with weekly scalp DPC. A single record per CDR3 protein comes from TCRdb applying MiXCR to the RACE reads. Of under 200,000 distinct CDR3 sequences in the sample, 28% were seen once. The specimen was whole blood, collected in connection with sensitization to the hapten diphenylcyclopropenone (DPC). The receptors shown here come from a woman between 18 and 29 years old with alopecia areata. Some clones in this sample may be carry-over from other donors' samples.

This clonotype was detected only a few times. The chain uses TRBV20-1 and TRBJ1-5; no definite D call. The CDR3 extends over 13 amino acids. Trimming pared 3 bases from V and 4 bases from J, leaving 10 bases between. CDR1 is DFQATT, CDR2 SNEGSKA, per germline (reference sequence). The CDR3 loop reads CSARWWSNQPQHF. For the CDR3, the DNA is TGCAGTGCTAGGTGGTGGAGTAATCAGCCCCAGCATTTT.

This clonotype was seen only a few times. The CDR3, as DNA: TGCGCCAGCAGCTCCATGACTAGGCCCTCGGATGAGCAGTTCTTC. Translating it yields CASSSMTRPSDEQFF. The chain has TRBV5-1 and TRBJ2-1, with D perhaps matching TRBD2 (6 bases). Germline V gene sequence: CDR1 SGHRS, CDR2 YFSETQ. This CDR3 has 15 amino acids. Between the trimmed V and J ends, which lost 3 bases and 8 bases, there was a span of 18 bases.

This chain links TRBV12-5 with TRBJ1-5; D is unclear. Germline CDR1 and CDR2: LGHNT and FRNRAP. This CDR3 is built from 16 residues. V was cut by 0 bases and J by 1 base, with 10 bases left in between. The DNA of the CDR3 is TGTGCTAGTGGTTTGGTACGTACGCTGAGCAATCAGCCCCAGCATTTT. Amino acid sequence: CASGLVRTLSNQPQHF.

The rearrangement joins TRBV29-1 to TRBJ2-1; tentatively, D is TRBD1 or TRBD2 (5 bases each). This CDR3 contains 15 residues. V lost 5 bases and J lost 5, with 19 bases in between. Germline loops: CDR1 SQVTM, CDR2 ANQGSEA. The CDR3 loop reads CSVTRPWDGNNEQFF. DNA for the CDR3: TGCAGCGTTACTAGACCGTGGGACGGTAACAATGAGCAGTTCTTC.

This chain links TRBV4-3 with TRBJ1-1; D is unresolved. There are 17 residues in the CDR3. Looked up from germline, CDR1 is LGHNA and CDR2 is YSLEER. Trimming shortened V by 0 bases and J by 0 bases, and 14 bases separated the two germline ends. The CDR3 reads CASSQEASVIMNTEAFF. The CDR3, as DNA: TGCGCCAGCAGCCAAGAGGCGTCAGTAATTATGAACACTGAAGCTTTCTTT.

There are many counts of this clonotype. This chain joins TRBV20-1 and TRBJ1-1; D not resolved. CDR1 is DFQATT and CDR2 is SNEGSKA in the germline V gene (reference sequence). The CDR3 runs to 14 residues. V was pared by 3 bases and J by 4 bases, with 15 bases between. CDR3 sequence (DNA): TGCAGTGCTAGGCCCAGCGGACGCTTCACTGAAGCTTTCTTT. Residues: CSARPSGRFTEAFF.

The rearrangement joins TRBV20-1 to TRBJ2-1; TRBD2 matches at 8 bases. The length of the CDR3 is 14 residues. The germline CDR1 and CDR2 sequences are DFQATT and SNEGSKA (reference sequence). The V segment lost 4 bases and the J segment 4 bases; nucleotides outside the gene matches: 6. This CDR3 is CSAKSGRGYNEQFF. The CDR3 DNA is TGCAGTGCTAAGAGCGGGAGAGGGTACAATGAGCAGTTCTTC.

This chain's CDR3 is CATRAGPSTDTQYF. The CDR3 region has the DNA TGTGCTACTCGGGCAGGCCCTAGCACAGATACGCAGTATTTT. The rearrangement uses TRBV7-3 and TRBJ2-3, with D unresolved. Germline CDR1 and CDR2: SGHTA and FQGTGA. The length of the CDR3 is 14 residues.

The chain is built from TRBV29-1 and TRBJ1-2; D not resolved. Germline lookup yields CDR1 SQVTM and CDR2 ANQGSEA. This CDR3 spans 13 amino acids. V was cut by 3 bases and J by 2 bases, with 10 bases left in between. CDR3 sequence: CSVDVYGNYGYTF. The CDR3 DNA reads TGCAGCGTTGACGTCTACGGGAACTATGGCTACACCTTC.

The CDR3 sequence is CSADPPQGDHSNQPQHF. CDR3 bases: TGCAGTGCAGATCCCCCTCAGGGGGACCATAGCAATCAGCCCCAGCATTTT. V and J are TRBV20-1 and TRBJ1-5, with 7 bases lining up with TRBD1. CDR1 and CDR2 from the germline V gene are DFQATT and SNEGSKA (reference sequence). The CDR3 runs 17 residues. J was trimmed by 0 bases and V by 6 bases; bases with no gene match: 14.